These 20 T cell receptor beta chains were sequenced from one sample in a study of blood T cell repertoires in COVID-19. Sequencing was performed with immunoSEQ multiplex PCR; in TCRdb, only in-frame clones are kept and a portion is missing. Altogether under 200,000 clones are present, roughly 86% being singletons, with the ten largest covering less than 1%. Sequenced sample: peripheral blood. The source of these receptors is a man younger than 30 with acute or convalescent COVID-19.

V and J are TRBV28 and TRBJ1-5, with D maybe TRBD1 (5 bases). The V gene lost 5 bases and the J gene lost 0 bases, with 11 bases spanning the gap. CDR3 size: 15 residues. Germline-derived CDR1 and CDR2 are MDHEN and SYDVKM. CDR3 sequence (DNA): TGTGCCAGCAGTCTAGACAGTCATAGCAATCAGCCCCAGCATTTT. Protein product: CASSLDSHSNQPQHF.

The V call is TRBV9, the J call TRBJ1-2; D may be TRBD1 (5 bases). CDR1 is SGDLS, CDR2 YYNGEE, per germline. This CDR3 is built from 15 residues. V was shortened by 0 bases and J by 5 bases, with 14 bases between the two germline ends. The CDR3 DNA follows: TGTGCCAGCAGCGTAGACAAAAAGGGGAATTATGGCTACACCTTC. Residues: CASSVDKKGNYGYTF.

V is TRBV6-5 and J is TRBJ2-7; 8 bases map to TRBD2. The germline V gene has CDR1 MNHEY and CDR2 SVGAGI. The length of the CDR3 is 15 residues. Trimming took 0 bases from V and 4 from J; bases not matched to a gene: 5. The CDR3 here is CASSYSTGGPYEQYF. DNA of the CDR3: TGTGCCAGCAGTTACTCGACGGGGGGGCCGTACGAGCAGTACTTC.

V and J are TRBV9 and TRBJ2-1; TRBD2 matches 7 bases. The CDR3 spans 16 residues. V lost 3 bases to trimming and J lost 4 bases; unmatched junction nucleotides: 10. Per the germline V gene, CDR1 is SGDLS and CDR2 is YYNGEE. CDR3 bases: TGTGCCAGCAGCGATCCCGGACTAGAGAAATACAATGAGCAGTTCTTC. This translates into CASSDPGLEKYNEQFF.

V is TRBV30 and J is TRBJ1-5; D not resolved. This CDR3 spans 16 amino acids. V dropped 2 bases and J dropped 1 base, with 15 bases sitting between them. From germline, CDR1 is GTSNPN and CDR2 SVGIG (reference sequence). The CDR3 loop is CAWSSAYGVSNQPQHF. As DNA, the CDR3 is TGTGCCTGGAGTTCTGCTTACGGGGTGAGCAATCAGCCCCAGCATTTT. Full variable domain (missing parts from reference TRBV30 and TRBJ1-5): SQTIHQWPATLVQPVGSPLSLECTVEGTSNPNLYWYRQAAGRGLQLLFYSVGIGQISSEVPQNLSASRPQDRQFILSSKKLLLSDSGFYLCAWSSAYGVSNQPQHFGDGTRLSIL.

The rearrangement uses TRBV9 and TRBJ2-3; a possible D gene is TRBD2 (6 bases). There are 16 residues in the CDR3. CDR1 and CDR2 from the germline V gene are SGDLS and YYNGEE. The V and J ends lost 1 base and 2 bases respectively, with 14 bases between them. The DNA of the CDR3 is TGTGCCAGCAGCGTACACGGGGGATATGTCACAGATACGCAGTATTTT. Translated, it gives CASSVHGGYVTDTQYF. The full variable domain, with the rest looked up from reference TRBV9 and TRBJ2-3, is DSGVTQTPKHLITATGQRVTLRCSPRSGDLSVYWYQQSLDQGLQFLIQYYNGEERAKGNILERFSAQQFPDLHSELNLSSLELGDSALYFCASSVHGGYVTDTQYFGPGTRLTVL.

The gene calls are TRBV6-4 and TRBJ2-2; 7 nucleotides match TRBD1. V gave up 1 base and J gave up 4 bases; unmatched junction bases: 3. The germline V gene has CDR1 MRHNA and CDR2 SNTAGT. The CDR3 runs to 15 residues. The CDR3 protein is CASSDWDSGTGELFF. The CDR3 coding sequence is TGTGCCAGCAGTGACTGGGACAGTGGCACCGGGGAGCTGTTTTTT.

In its sample, this clone was seen once. The genes are TRBV2 and TRBJ2-1; D gene ambiguous. CDR3 length equals 11 residues. Trimming took 10 bases from V and 8 from J, leaving 12 bases between them. Germline values: CDR1 SNHLY, CDR2 FYNNEI. The CDR3 here is CATLKSDEQFF. The CDR3 DNA is TGTGCCACCCTTAAGAGCGATGAGCAGTTCTTC.

The chain carries TRBV7-6 and TRBJ2-5; possibly TRBD2 for D (6 bases). The germline gives CDR1 SGHVS, CDR2 FNYEAQ. Between the trimmed V and J ends, which lost 2 bases and 3 bases, there was a span of 10 bases. This CDR3 comprises 14 residues. The CDR3 here is CASSLLAEKETQYF. DNA for the CDR3: TGTGCCAGCAGCTTATTAGCGGAAAAAGAGACCCAGTACTTC.

The V and J genes are TRBV3-1 (or the pseudogene TRBV3-2) and TRBJ1-4, with 7 bases identical to TRBD1. J was trimmed by 10 bases and V by 3 bases; bases with no gene match: 8. CDR1 and CDR2 from the germline V gene are LGHDT and YNNKEL (reference sequence). The CDR3 loop spans 14 amino acids. The CDR3 sequence: CASSQGQSSVKLFF. The CDR3 DNA is TGTGCCAGCAGCCAGGGACAGAGTAGTGTAAAACTGTTTTTT.

The gene calls are TRBV5-1 and TRBJ2-1; a possible D gene is TRBD2 (6 bases). V was shortened by 6 bases and J by 0 bases, with 16 bases between the two germline ends. This CDR3 has 16 residues. The V gene's germline CDR1 is SGHRS and CDR2 YFSETQ. The CDR3 DNA reads as TGCGCCAGCAAAAGGGGTAGCGGAAGCTCCTACAATGAGCAGTTCTTC. Translation: CASKRGSGSSYNEQFF.

This chain joins TRBV25-1 and TRBJ2-7; no clear D. This CDR3 is 13 amino acids long. Germline CDR1 reads MGHDK; CDR2 reads SYGVNS. V lost 6 bases and J 5 bases, leaving 14 bases between the germline ends. The CDR3, as DNA: TGTGCCAGCAGGTTTGCGTTCTCGAACGAGCAGTACTTC. Amino acid sequence: CASRFAFSNEQYF.

This chain connects TRBV28 to TRBJ2-6, with D maybe TRBD2 (5 bases). The CDR3 consists of 16 residues. Germline loops: CDR1 MDHEN, CDR2 SYDVKM. Trimming took 8 bases from V and 0 from J, leaving 14 bases between them. The CDR3 DNA reads TGTGCCAGCGGAGGTCAGCCCTCCTCTGGGGCCAACGTCCTGACTTTC. It codes for CASGGQPSSGANVLTF.

This chain joins TRBV5-8 and TRBJ2-3; D might be TRBD2 (5 bases). Germline assignment: CDR1 SGHTS and CDR2 YDEGEE. The CDR3 is made up of 14 amino acids. V lost 1 base, J lost 5 bases, and 11 bases lay in between. DNA for the CDR3: TGTGCCAGCAGCTTGACCCTAGCTGGAGATACGCAGTATTTT. It translates to CASSLTLAGDTQYF. The variable domain in full, with the rest retrieved from reference TRBV5-8 and TRBJ2-3, is EAGVTQSPTHLIKTRGQQATLRCSPISGHTSVYWYQQALGLGLQFLLWYDEGEERNRGNFPPRFSGRQFPNYSSELNVNALELEDSALYLCASSLTLAGDTQYFGPGTRLTVL.

The chain uses TRBV25-1 and TRBJ1-6, with a tentative D call TRBD1 (5 bases). CDR1 MGHDK and CDR2 SYGVNS come from the germline V gene. There are 14 residues in the CDR3. Trimming stripped 5 bases from V and 13 bases from J, with 18 bases between. The CDR3 loop is CASSPGGRQLPLHF. CDR3 nucleotides: TGTGCCAGCAGTCCCGGGGGGAGACAACTTCCCCTCCACTTT. The whole variable domain, filled in from reference TRBV25-1 and TRBJ1-6, reads EADIYQTPRYLVIGTGKKITLECSQTMGHDKMYWYQQDPGMELHLIHYSYGVNSTEKGDLSSESTVSRIRTEHFPLTLESARPSHTSQYLCASSPGGRQLPLHFGNGTRLTVT.

This clone occurred once. The chain recombines TRBV11-2 with TRBJ1-2; D may be TRBD1 (5 bases). Germline CDR1 SGHAT, CDR2 FQNNGV. CDR3 size: 13 residues. Trimming cost V 0 bases and J 13 bases, with 15 bases left between them. CDR3 in DNA: TGTGCCAGCAGCTTAGATGCAGGGCAGTTGGGCACCTTC. Its translation: CASSLDAGQLGTF.

V and J are TRBV5-1 and TRBJ2-2, with a tentative D call TRBD1 (5 bases). There are 14 residues in the CDR3. Germline loops: CDR1 SGHRS, CDR2 YFSETQ. Trimming pared 0 bases from V and 6 bases from J, leaving 9 bases between. This CDR3 reads CASSLEGSAGELFF. The CDR3, as DNA: TGCGCCAGCAGCTTGGAGGGGTCGGCCGGGGAGCTGTTTTTT.

This clone was counted once. The chain couples TRBV5-1 to TRBJ1-1; the D gene is possibly TRBD1 (6 bases). The germline V and J ends were trimmed by 0 bases and 1 base, with 16 bases remaining between them. Germline CDR1 SGHRS, CDR2 YFSETQ. CDR3 length: 17 amino acids. This chain's CDR3 is CASSLASTGTPNTEAFF. The DNA of the CDR3 is TGCGCCAGCAGCTTGGCGAGTACCGGGACACCGAACACTGAAGCTTTCTTT.

The J gene is TRBJ2-3, the V gene TRBV6-9, with D unclear. Between the trimmed V and J ends, which lost 2 bases and 2 bases, there was a span of 5 bases. Per germline, CDR1 MNHGY and CDR2 SVAAGI. CDR3 length equals 13 residues. The CDR3 loop is CASSYNFTDTQYF. The CDR3 nucleotides are TGTGCCAGCAGTTATAACTTCACAGATACGCAGTATTTT.

The chain links TRBV7-9 to TRBJ2-3; 16 bases are shared with TRBD2. The V gene end was trimmed by 5 bases and the J gene end by 4 bases; junction bases not matched to a gene: 9. The CDR3 sequence is 18 residues long. Germline CDR1 and CDR2: SEHNR and FQNEAQ (reference sequence). In DNA form, the CDR3 reads TGTGCCAGCAGCCCGGGACTAGCGGGGGGGCCATCGGCAGATACGCAGTATTTT. Its protein product is CASSPGLAGGPSADTQYF.